This T cell receptor beta chain was captured by sequencing in a study of T-cell reconstitution after alpha-beta-depleted transplantation in children. Whole-study results and caveats: Elevated TCRbeta diversity at day 60 was traced, in some patients, to surviving recipient T cells and thymic progenitors. The main origin of T-cell counts and diversity one year after transplant was newly produced T cells.

Per germline, CDR1 SNHLY and CDR2 FYNNEI. The length of the CDR3 is 16 residues. Trimming took 1 base from V and 4 from J, leaving 14 bases between them. To note about this clonotype: As yet, its antigen is unknown.

Unique molecular identifiers were incorporated during preparation of the TCRbeta library. TCRdb fed the PCR reads into MiXCR, producing one record per CDR3 protein. The sample yields about 980,000 distinct CDR3 sequences, 25% to 35% seen once. Sequences were derived from PBMCs, mostly from graft donor cells, sampled 360 days after TCRalphabeta/CD19-depleted stem cell transplant. This clonotype was sampled from a boy under three years old who had a stem cell transplant for SCID, so the T cells may come from the graft donor. This chain connects TRBV2 to TRBJ2-1; the D is unclear. The CDR3 coding sequence is TGTGCCAGCAGTGAAGGGGCTTCCCTTTATTACAATGAGCAGTTCTTC. It translates to CASSEGASLYYNEQFF.